Listed below are T cell receptor beta chains from one sample, sequenced in a study of blood T cell repertoires in COVID-19. Using immunoSEQ multiplex PCR, the repertoire was profiled, and TCRdb retains in-frame clones only, with some absent. Here the sample spans 200,000 to 250,000 clones, about 87% being singletons. Sequencing used PBMCs or T cells enriched from blood (not recorded which). The receptor set was obtained from a woman aged 25 to 39 with acute COVID-19. Both conserved end residues are trimmed from each CDR3. Fields, in order: V gene, J gene, CDR3 protein.

TRBV7-2	TRBJ2-7	ASSQDQYEQY
TRBV28	TRBJ1-2	ASSLLNYGYT
TRBV24-1	TRBJ1-2	ATSDTGTDLLS
TRBV10-3	TRBJ1-1	AISAGQGRENTEAF
TRBV29-1	TRBJ1-2	SVVQGDSYGYT
TRBV19	TRBJ2-4	ASSRQLAKNIQY
TRBV28	TRBJ1-2	ASSFSRVDYGYT
TRBV7-2	TRBJ1-5	ASSQSGTYSNQPQH
TRBV5-6	TRBJ2-7	ASARLSDTSYEQY
TRBV5-4	TRBJ2-7	ASSLVGSGAEQY
TRBV4-1	TRBJ2-7	ASSQQFQGSVYEQY
TRBV3-1/TRBV3-2	TRBJ1-2	ASSQDRWVTGRGNYGYT
TRBV13	TRBJ1-4	ASSLGGQGQEKLF
TRBV7-2	TRBJ1-2	ASSLRTGTKANYGYT